Shown below are 31 T cell receptor beta chains from a single sample sequenced in a study of blood T cells in healthy people across ages. PCR was performed a second time for 7 to 11 cycles using a sample-barcoded 5' primer and a J-beta primer mix. From the 5' RACE reads, TCRdb called clonotypes with MiXCR, one entry per CDR3 protein. The profile shows fewer than 800,000 distinct CDR3 sequences, about 30% of them singletons. Sequenced input: blood. All receptors come from a woman at least 80 years old in good health.

This clonotype showed up many times. This rearrangement joins TRBV6-1 to TRBJ2-7, with TRBD1 matching 12 bases. CDR1 is MNHNS and CDR2 is SASEGT in the germline V gene. CDR3 length equals 14 residues. V lost 7 bases, J lost 6 bases, and 7 bases stayed unmatched. CDR3 sequence reads: CASKPLGQGAEQYF. In DNA, the CDR3 is TGTGCCAGCAAGCCACTGGGACAGGGGGCCGAGCAGTACTTC.

The chain is built from TRBV28 and TRBJ1-2, with 7 positions matching TRBD1. CDR1 is MDHEN, CDR2 SYDVKM, per germline. The CDR3 totals 14 residues. V was clipped by 7 bases and J by 2 bases; unmatched bases: 7. The CDR3 coding sequence is TGTGCCAGCAAATCCCAACAGGGGAACTATGGCTACACCTTC. Translated, it gives CASKSQQGNYGYTF.

The table lists this clonotype with many counts. This sequence joins TRBV30 and TRBJ2-5; 9 bases map to TRBD1. After removal of 4 bases from V and 2 bases from J, the junction contained 2 bases not matched to a gene. CDR3 size: 13 residues. Germline lookup yields CDR1 GTSNPN and CDR2 SVGIG (reference sequence). The CDR3 DNA reads TGTGCCTGGAACAGGGGGCTTCAAGAGACCCAGTACTTC. Amino acids: CAWNRGLQETQYF.

Note on this clonotype: This may come from a read error, since a much larger clone is one base off. The J gene is TRBJ2-4, the V gene TRBV5-1, with D possibly being TRBD1 (5 bases). Gene TRBJ2-7 matches the end of the DNA better, so the J call may be wrong. Germline CDR1 SGHRS, CDR2 YFSETQ. This CDR3 comprises 14 residues. This CDR3 reads CASSLYQGRHEQYF. The CDR3 DNA reads TGCGCCAGCAGCTTGTACCAGGGAAGGCACGAGCAGTACTTC.

Comment on this clonotype: A much bigger clone sits one base away, suggesting this may be a read error. The J gene is TRBJ2-3, the V gene TRBV5-4; D is possibly TRBD2 (6 bases). The CDR3 spans 15 residues. Germline V gene sequence: CDR1 SGHNT, CDR2 YYREEE (reference sequence). The CDR3 DNA reads TGTGCCGGCAGCTTGGTTAGCGGACCCACAGATACGCAGTATTTT. Its translation is CAGSLVSGPTDTQYF.

This chain joins TRBV6-1 and TRBJ1-1, with D hard to call. Germline loops: CDR1 MNHNS, CDR2 SASEGT. The CDR3 covers 13 residues. Trimming shortened V by 4 bases and J by 7 bases, and 13 bases separated the two germline ends. DNA of the CDR3: TGTGCCAGCAGTGCCCTTAGGGAAGGTGAAGCTTTCTTT. Translated, it gives CASSALREGEAFF.

A word on this clonotype: A read error may produce the germline difference seen at one junction end. This chain connects TRBV28 to TRBJ1-1, with 9 bases fitting TRBD1. This CDR3 has 17 amino acids. Germline V lookup: CDR1 MDHEN, CDR2 SYDVKM. The CDR3 is CVSSFGPGQGSNTEAFF. The CDR3 region has the DNA TGTGTCAGCAGTTTTGGGCCGGGACAGGGATCTAACACTGAAGCTTTCTTT.

This clonotype was counted ten times or more. The genes are TRBV2 and TRBJ2-7; the D gene is possibly TRBD1 (6 bases). Trimming left V 6 bases short and J 6 bases short, with 24 bases between. The CDR3 sequence is 16 residues long. The germline gives CDR1 SNHLY, CDR2 FYNNEI. The CDR3 nucleotides read TGTGCCAGCAGCGCCAGGCGCACCAGGGGAGCGGTCGAGCAGTACTTC. This translates into CASSARRTRGAVEQYF.

A word on this clonotype: This clone may be a read error of a much larger clone one base away. CDR3 region: CASSLASGGACNEQFF. In nucleotides, the CDR3 is TGCGCCAGCAGCTTGGCGAGCGGGGGGGCGTGTAATGAGCAGTTCTTC. The V and J genes are TRBV5-1 and TRBJ2-1, with 10 bases fitting TRBD2. The CDR3 is made up of 16 amino acids. V gave up 0 bases and J gave up 7 bases; unmatched junction bases: 7. Germline V gene data show CDR1 as SGHRS and CDR2 as YFSETQ.

This clonotype was recorded at least ten times. The chain employs TRBV7-9 and TRBJ1-2; perhaps TRBD1 as D (5 bases). The germline V gene has CDR1 SEHNR and CDR2 FQNEAQ (reference sequence). Trimming cost V 5 bases and J 2 bases, with 18 bases left between them. The CDR3 extends over 16 amino acids. The CDR3 sequence: CASSPGAPRRNYGYTF. The CDR3 nucleotides read TGTGCCAGCAGCCCCGGGGCGCCTCGGAGAAACTATGGCTACACCTTC.

In DNA, the CDR3 is TGTGCCAGCCGTCACTCTAGCGGGAGAGGCGGGGATGGGTGGAATGAGCAGTTCTTC. Translating it yields CASRHSSGRGGDGWNEQFF. The chain carries TRBV11-2 and TRBJ2-1; 10 nucleotides align to TRBD2. The CDR3 has 19 residues. V gave up 8 bases and J gave up 7 bases; unmatched junction bases: 23. From germline, CDR1 is SGHAT and CDR2 FQNNGV.

This clonotype was picked up a small number of times. The chain links TRBV19 to TRBJ2-2; 8 bases are shared with TRBD2. The germline CDR1 and CDR2 sequences are LNHDA and SQIVND (reference sequence). Trimming took 5 bases from V and 6 from J; bases not matched to a gene: 5. The CDR3 runs 14 residues. CDR3 bases: TGTGCCAGTAGTTCCATCGGGAGGGCCGGGGAGCTGTTTTTT. It encodes CASSSIGRAGELFF.

The chain couples TRBV7-3 to TRBJ2-3; D gene uncertain. CDR1 is SGHTA, CDR2 FQGTGA, per germline. V dropped 1 base and J dropped 0 bases, with 11 bases sitting between them. There are 16 residues in the CDR3. CDR3 amino acids: CASSLNVGLSTDTQYF. CDR3 sequence (DNA): TGTGCCAGCAGCTTAAATGTGGGCCTTAGCACAGATACGCAGTATTTT.

The chain links TRBV7-9 to TRBJ2-2; D uncertain. CDR1 is SEHNR and CDR2 is FQNEAQ in the germline V gene (reference sequence). This CDR3 is 16 amino acids long. Trimming left V 2 bases short and J 0 bases short, with 10 bases between. The CDR3 DNA follows: TGTGCCAGCAGCTTACCCCTGCGGACGAACACCGGGGAGCTGTTTTTT. It yields the protein CASSLPLRTNTGELFF.

This clonotype occurred many times. The CDR3 bases are TGTGCCAGCAGCCCCATCGGCCGGGACAGGGTCGATGGCTACACCTTC. Translated, it gives CASSPIGRDRVDGYTF. This rearrangement joins TRBV7-9 to TRBJ1-2; 9 nucleotides align to TRBD1. CDR1 and CDR2 from the germline V gene are SEHNR and FQNEAQ (reference sequence). After removal of 5 bases from V and 6 bases from J, the junction contained 13 bases not matched to a gene. The CDR3 spans 16 residues.

This clonotype was observed a few times. A much larger clone lies a single base off, so this may be a read error. V is TRBV27 and J is TRBJ2-5, with 8 bases fitting TRBD2. The CDR3 consists of 16 residues. V shed 5 bases, J shed 11 bases, and the junction held 19 bases outside the gene matches. Germline CDR1 is MNHEY and CDR2 is SMNVEV (reference sequence). The CDR3 here is CASSIRAYGGANEQYF. The CDR3 nucleotides are TGTGCCAGCAGTATCCGAGCGTACGGGGGGGCGAATGAGCAGTACTTC.

This clonotype was found many times. The chain combines TRBV9 with TRBJ2-3; perhaps D is TRBD1 or TRBD2 (7 bases each). CDR1 is SGDLS, CDR2 YYNGEE, per germline. V gave up 4 bases and J gave up 6 bases, with 24 bases separating them. The CDR3 covers 17 residues. The CDR3 here is CASSNPGGQLNMDTQYF. The CDR3, as DNA: TGTGCCAGCAGCAACCCGGGGGGACAGCTGAATATGGATACGCAGTATTTT. Combining the CDR3 with reference TRBV9 and TRBJ2-3 gives the whole variable domain DSGVTQTPKHLITATGQRVTLRCSPRSGDLSVYWYQQSLDQGLQFLIQYYNGEERAKGNILERFSAQQFPDLHSELNLSSLELGDSALYFCASSNPGGQLNMDTQYFGPGTRLTVL.

J is TRBJ2-5 and V is TRBV4-1; D may correspond to TRBD1 or TRBD2 (7 bases each). Matching the DNA end better, TRBJ2-7 makes the J call doubtful. The germline gives CDR1 MGHRA, CDR2 YSYEKL. The CDR3 is made up of 16 amino acids. The CDR3 nucleotides are TGCGCCAGCAGCTCATTGTTCGACAGGGACTACTACGAGCAGTACTTC. This sequence encodes CASSSLFDRDYYEQYF.

The rearrangement uses TRBV5-1 and TRBJ1-1; D is unresolved. The CDR3 covers 15 residues. The V end was cut by 0 bases, the J end by 1 base, with 10 bases between. CDR1 and CDR2 (germline): SGHRS, YFSETQ. CDR3 in DNA: TGCGCCAGCAGCTTGGGGATTAAAGCGAACACTGAAGCTTTCTTT. Its protein is CASSLGIKANTEAFF.

This clonotype has at least ten counts. This rearrangement joins TRBV7-2 to TRBJ2-1, with TRBD1 matching 9 bases. The CDR3 extends over 17 amino acids. CDR1 is SGHTA and CDR2 is FQGNSA in the germline V gene. Trimming at V came to 5 bases and at J to 0 bases, leaving 8 bases not matched to a gene. The chain's CDR3 is CASSPSATGGSYNEQFF. CDR3 coding DNA: TGTGCCAGCAGCCCCAGTGCGACAGGGGGCTCCTACAATGAGCAGTTCTTC.

The CDR3 DNA reads TGTGCCAGCAGCCCCCCCTTGGCGGGGGTAGTGTTCTTC. Translating it yields CASSPPLAGVVFF. The rearrangement uses TRBV7-2 and TRBJ2-1; 7 bases agree with TRBD2. Germline-derived CDR1 and CDR2 are SGHTA and FQGNSA. The CDR3 spans 13 residues. J was trimmed by 15 bases and V by 5 bases; bases with no gene match: 13.

This clonotype occurred a few times. CDR3 loop: CASSQPGQQETQYF. For the CDR3, the DNA is TGTGCCAGCAGCCAACCGGGACAGCAAGAGACCCAGTACTTC. The chain links TRBV5-4 to TRBJ2-5; 7 bases fit TRBD1. Trimming cost V 4 bases and J 2 bases; bases outside gene matches: 5. The CDR3 runs 14 residues. Germline V gene data show CDR1 as SGHNT and CDR2 as YYREEE (reference sequence).

This clonotype came up many times. J is TRBJ2-1 and V is TRBV5-6, with 8 bases identical to TRBD2. Per the germline V gene, CDR1 is SGHDT and CDR2 is YYEEEE. There are 14 residues in the CDR3. Germline trimming cut 0 bases from V and 12 bases from J; bases unmatched to any gene: 8. The CDR3 DNA reads as TGTGCCAGCAGCTTGGATGGTAGCGGGGCTGCGCAGTTCTTC. Amino acids: CASSLDGSGAAQFF.

The chain carries TRBV27 and TRBJ1-1; D is uncertain. The CDR3 is 13 residues long. Trimming took off 6 bases at V and 7 bases at J, with 15 bases between the two ends. Germline V gene lookup returns CDR1 MNHEY and CDR2 SMNVEV (reference sequence). Here the CDR3 reads CASSPRGFDEAFF. The CDR3 coding sequence is TGTGCCAGCAGCCCTAGAGGGTTTGATGAAGCTTTCTTT.

About this clonotype itself: Possible read error: a much larger clone is one base away. CDR3 loop: CASSQGGFYNEQLF. As DNA, the CDR3 is TGTGCCAGCAGCCAAGGGGGGTTTTACAATGAGCAGCTCTTC. The V gene is TRBV3-1, the J gene TRBJ2-1; D possibly matches TRBD1 or TRBD2 (5 bases each). The CDR3 length is 14 residues. Germline loops: CDR1 LGHDT, CDR2 YNNKEL (reference sequence).

In regard to this clonotype: A read error may explain this, as a much larger clone is one base away. This chain connects TRBV20-1 to TRBJ2-1; the match to TRBD1 covers 7 bases. Trimming at V came to 3 bases and at J to 9 bases, leaving 11 bases not matched to a gene. Germline-derived CDR1 and CDR2 are DFQATT and SNEGSKA (reference sequence). The CDR3 has 14 residues. CDR3 DNA: TGCAGTGCTAGCCTTCCACAGGGGTACGGTGAGCAGTTCTTC. Translating it yields CSASLPQGYGEQFF.

The genes are TRBV30 and TRBJ2-3; unclear D gene. The length of the CDR3 is 16 residues. Germline loops: CDR1 GTSNPN, CDR2 SVGIG (reference sequence). Trimming left V 1 base short and J 2 bases short, with 16 bases between. Here the CDR3 reads CAWSERATPFTDTQYF. In DNA form, the CDR3 reads TGTGCCTGGAGTGAACGGGCTACTCCATTCACAGATACGCAGTATTTT.

This clonotype has ten or more counts. This rearrangement joins TRBV7-3 to TRBJ1-2, with D possibly being TRBD1 (6 bases). Between the trimmed V and J ends, which lost 5 bases and 2 bases, there was a span of 15 bases. This CDR3 region has 15 residues. Germline V gene lookup returns CDR1 SGHTA and CDR2 FQGTGA. The CDR3 protein is CASSPSGAGNYGYTF. The CDR3 DNA is TGTGCCAGCAGCCCGTCGGGGGCGGGGAACTATGGCTACACCTTC.

The sample holds many counts of this clonotype. The V call is TRBV4-2, the J call TRBJ2-7; either TRBD1 or TRBD2 may fit D (5 bases each). The CDR3 covers 14 residues. Germline CDR1 and CDR2: LGHNA and YNFKEQ. V was pared by 0 bases and J by 7 bases, with 13 bases between. The CDR3 region is CASSQDLQGGEQYF. CDR3 in DNA: TGTGCCAGCAGCCAAGACCTTCAGGGCGGGGAGCAGTACTTC.

This clonotype appeared many times. The chain couples TRBV6-1 to TRBJ2-3; D might be TRBD1 or TRBD2, each matching 5 bases. This CDR3 contains 16 residues. V was cut by 0 bases and J by 2 bases, with 12 bases left in between. Per the germline V gene, CDR1 is MNHNS and CDR2 is SASEGT. CDR3 amino acids: CASSEAIGGNTDTQYF. CDR3 in DNA: TGTGCCAGCAGTGAAGCAATTGGGGGAAACACAGATACGCAGTATTTT.

The chain has TRBV6-6 and TRBJ1-2; 8 bases align to TRBD1. The V and J ends lost 5 bases and 4 bases, in that order; junction bases with no gene match: 9. Germline CDR1 and CDR2: MNHNY and SVGAGI (reference sequence). The CDR3 runs 15 residues. CDR3 nucleotide sequence: TGTGCCAGCAGTCCCCGACAGGGGAGTATCTATGGCTACACCTTC. This translates into CASSPRQGSIYGYTF.